This TCR beta chain originates from a study of vaccination and CD4 T cells after COVID-19. Study-wide background: Some control cultures received a CEFX pool, which served as the positive control. Others received an HIV-1 Nef pool or no peptide.

With respect to this clonotype: Its target is unknown.

The treatment denotes: roughly nine-day PBMC culture with coronavirus spike peptide pools or control peptides (ViraFEST assay). Scientists ran DNA taken from cultured CD4+ T cells through the Oncomine TCR Beta short-read assay for sequencing. TCRdb re-derived calls from the PCR reads in MiXCR, one entry per CDR3 protein. The sample lists about 17,000 distinct CDR3 sequences, more than 50% occurring once. This CDR3 comprises 16 residues. Per germline, CDR1 DFQATT and CDR2 SNEGSKA (reference sequence). V lost 1 base and J lost 4, with 17 bases in between. The chain recombines TRBV20-1 with TRBJ2-1, with D maybe TRBD2 (6 bases). The clonotype comes from a human donor who had recovered from COVID-19. Input material: CD4+ T cells from blood, cultured in vitro. CDR3 amino acids: CSARVRGGGIYNEQFF. CDR3 sequence (DNA): TGCAGTGCTAGAGTTCGCGGCGGCGGGATATACAATGAGCAGTTCTTC.